This TCR beta chain came from a study of shared clonotypes between healthy human individuals. Profiling relied on immunoSEQ multiplex PCR, and the TCRdb table lists in-frame clones only, not all of them. Of 400,000 to 500,000 clones in the sample, 65% to 80% were seen once. Germline CDR1 is GTSNPN and CDR2 is SVGIG (reference sequence). This CDR3 is built from 14 residues. V lost 4 bases and J lost 2; bases outside the gene matches: 7. The rearrangement uses TRBV30 and TRBJ2-7; 8 positions agree with TRBD1. The sample consisted of PBMCs. The clonotype comes from a woman aged 40 to 55 in good health. Some clones in this sample may be carry-over from other donors' samples. The CDR3 DNA is TGTGCCTGGACCCTGACAGGGGAGGCCTACGAGCAGTACTTC. It encodes CAWTLTGEAYEQYF.